This is a list of T cell receptor beta chains from one sample in a study of spatial heterogeneity in lung cancer. TCRdb re-derived calls from the 5' RACE reads in MiXCR, one entry per CDR3 protein. The sample records 85,000 to 100,000 distinct CDR3 sequences, about an eighth being singletons. The sequenced sample was PBMCs, obtained at surgery. The receptor source for this set is a male donor with early-stage non-small cell lung cancer. Each CDR3 is given without its conserved first and last residue.

cdr3_aa: ASSGSGRPPYEQY
j_call: TRBJ2-7
v_call: TRBV6-2/TRBV6-3

cdr3_aa: ASSQVLASGDNEQF
j_call: TRBJ2-1
v_call: TRBV4-1

cdr3_aa: ASSQEQGAFREQY
j_call: TRBJ2-7
v_call: TRBV4-2

cdr3_aa: SARGGHSSGANVLT
j_call: TRBJ2-6
v_call: TRBV20-1

cdr3_aa: ASSLVIAGGGTDTQY
j_call: TRBJ2-3
v_call: TRBV4-1

cdr3_aa: ASSLDSTAQPQH
j_call: TRBJ1-5
v_call: TRBV12-3/TRBV12-4

cdr3_aa: SARDSRGNIQY
j_call: TRBJ2-4
v_call: TRBV20-1

cdr3_aa: AISGTGDLMQY
j_call: TRBJ2-3
v_call: TRBV10-3

cdr3_aa: ASSPDSTGELF
j_call: TRBJ2-2
v_call: TRBV5-1

cdr3_aa: ASSQDGRVDEQF
j_call: TRBJ2-1
v_call: TRBV4-1

cdr3_aa: ATSDSGEYEQY
j_call: TRBJ2-7
v_call: TRBV24-1

cdr3_aa: ASSLAGTDASPLH
j_call: TRBJ1-6
v_call: TRBV7-9

cdr3_aa: SAGGGSSYNEQF
j_call: TRBJ2-1
v_call: TRBV20-1

cdr3_aa: SARVVKDSNYGYT
j_call: TRBJ1-2
v_call: TRBV20-1

cdr3_aa: SARDLTSRAHEQY
j_call: TRBJ2-7
v_call: TRBV20-1

cdr3_aa: ASSQRTSVISEQY
j_call: TRBJ2-7
v_call: TRBV12-3/TRBV12-4

cdr3_aa: ATSDFTPQGYMEQF
j_call: TRBJ2-1
v_call: TRBV24-1

cdr3_aa: ASSPNTSGGAGTQY
j_call: TRBJ2-5
v_call: TRBV6-6

cdr3_aa: ASSSPRRTDTQY
j_call: TRBJ2-3
v_call: TRBV5-6

cdr3_aa: ASSHPSRSTGELF
j_call: TRBJ2-2
v_call: TRBV3-1

cdr3_aa: SVDRGLAGNEQY
j_call: TRBJ2-7
v_call: TRBV29-1

cdr3_aa: ASSLTGSRGTDTQY
j_call: TRBJ2-3
v_call: TRBV28

cdr3_aa: ASSPRGTSYNEQF
j_call: TRBJ2-1
v_call: TRBV12-3/TRBV12-4

cdr3_aa: ASSSYGANVLT
j_call: TRBJ2-6
v_call: TRBV13

cdr3_aa: ASSLGYEQF
j_call: TRBJ2-1
v_call: TRBV6-1

cdr3_aa: ASSLARAIDLTQY
j_call: TRBJ2-5
v_call: TRBV7-8

cdr3_aa: ASSAEYRGRNYGYT
j_call: TRBJ1-2
v_call: TRBV19

cdr3_aa: ASSPLKNTIY
j_call: TRBJ1-3
v_call: TRBV9

cdr3_aa: ASRQGFTDTQY
j_call: TRBJ2-3
v_call: TRBV19

cdr3_aa: ASSYWIGNEQF
j_call: TRBJ2-1
v_call: TRBV6-2/TRBV6-3

cdr3_aa: AAGENYGYT
j_call: TRBJ1-2
v_call: TRBV10-3

cdr3_aa: ASSSRAGEETQY
j_call: TRBJ2-5
v_call: TRBV7-7

cdr3_aa: ASSSPTGGGETQY
j_call: TRBJ2-5
v_call: TRBV6-6

cdr3_aa: ASKLQTGVNSPLH
j_call: TRBJ1-6
v_call: TRBV6-5

cdr3_aa: ASSLGGTGELF
j_call: TRBJ2-2
v_call: TRBV7-7

cdr3_aa: ASRLGRNYGYT
j_call: TRBJ1-2
v_call: TRBV7-2

cdr3_aa: ASSFSVNTEAL
j_call: TRBJ1-1
v_call: TRBV7-2

cdr3_aa: ASSLAPGSNQPQH
j_call: TRBJ1-5
v_call: TRBV7-2

cdr3_aa: SARKAGRMDGGEQF
j_call: TRBJ2-1
v_call: TRBV20-1

cdr3_aa: ASSYSRQGGRAF
j_call: TRBJ1-1
v_call: TRBV6-2/TRBV6-3

cdr3_aa: ASGESKQF
j_call: TRBJ2-1
v_call: TRBV6-6

cdr3_aa: SARVTSGLPQF
j_call: TRBJ2-1
v_call: TRBV20-1

cdr3_aa: ASRGGGTLETQY
j_call: TRBJ2-5
v_call: TRBV5-6

cdr3_aa: ASSLGQPSYNEQF
j_call: TRBJ2-1
v_call: TRBV7-8

cdr3_aa: AADRGAGETQY
j_call: TRBJ2-5
v_call: TRBV10-3

cdr3_aa: ASSLASTGTGELF
j_call: TRBJ2-2
v_call: TRBV7-8

cdr3_aa: ASSPMGSVSTDTQY
j_call: TRBJ2-3
v_call: TRBV5-4

cdr3_aa: ASSPMAGLMNTEAF
j_call: TRBJ1-1
v_call: TRBV18

cdr3_aa: ASSLDPPNTEAF
j_call: TRBJ1-1
v_call: TRBV7-2

cdr3_aa: ASNNVGEEETQY
j_call: TRBJ2-5
v_call: TRBV7-9

cdr3_aa: ASSQPIDRFLYEQY
j_call: TRBJ2-7
v_call: TRBV6-2/TRBV6-3

cdr3_aa: ATSDSTSGSADTQY
j_call: TRBJ2-3
v_call: TRBV24-1

cdr3_aa: ASSVGGVANQPQH
j_call: TRBJ1-5
v_call: TRBV2

cdr3_aa: ASSTSAPDTQY
j_call: TRBJ2-3
v_call: TRBV6-6

cdr3_aa: ASSLERLAALSSYNEQF
j_call: TRBJ2-1
v_call: TRBV5-1

cdr3_aa: ASSLYPGQLTTYEQY
j_call: TRBJ2-7
v_call: TRBV5-1

cdr3_aa: ASSLGTSRTDTQY
j_call: TRBJ2-3
v_call: TRBV5-8

cdr3_aa: ASSTQETQY
j_call: TRBJ2-5
v_call: TRBV19

cdr3_aa: ASSLPRTVSTDTQY
j_call: TRBJ2-3
v_call: TRBV7-2